This T cell receptor (beta chain) is drawn from a study of T-cell memory formation after mild COVID-19. The wider study: The two donors had largely donor-specific TCR clusters.

This clonotype appeared many times. What it binds is not known. Study results and limitations: Clonal second-wave expansions that peaked on day 37 had unconfirmed SARS-CoV-2 specificity. Chiefly within CM and EM were the contracting CD4+ clones; CD8+ ones were within EMRA.

MiXCR, applied by TCRdb to the 5' RACE reads, yields one record per CDR3 protein. The table records 140,000 or so distinct CDR3 sequences, roughly 13% of them present only once. The sequence derives from an adult woman who had mild COVID-19 (a few samples of this study predate the infection). Cell type and time point are not known. Sequenced input: PBMCs or a T cell subset sorted from them (not recorded which).

CDR3 loop: CASSHGARQGNEQFF. Here the CDR3 DNA reads TGCGCCAGCAGTCACGGGGCCCGACAGGGGAATGAGCAGTTCTTC. V and J are TRBV23-1 and TRBJ2-1, with 8 bases lining up with TRBD1. TRBV23-1 has ORF status, its function being uncertain. The CDR3 has 15 residues. The V and J ends lost 3 bases and 7 bases, in that order; junction bases with no gene match: 8.